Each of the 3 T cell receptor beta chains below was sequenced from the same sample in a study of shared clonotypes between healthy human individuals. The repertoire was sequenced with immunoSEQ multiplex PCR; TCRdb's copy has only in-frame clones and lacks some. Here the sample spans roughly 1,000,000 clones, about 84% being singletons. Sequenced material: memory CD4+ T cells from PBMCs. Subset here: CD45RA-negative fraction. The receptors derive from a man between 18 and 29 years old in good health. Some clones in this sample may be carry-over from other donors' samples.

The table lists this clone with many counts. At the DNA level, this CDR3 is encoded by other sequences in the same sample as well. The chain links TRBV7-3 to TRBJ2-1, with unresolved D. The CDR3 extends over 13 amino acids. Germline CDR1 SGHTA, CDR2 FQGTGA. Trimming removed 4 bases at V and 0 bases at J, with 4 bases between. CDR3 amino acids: CASSSDSYNEQFF. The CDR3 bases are TGTGCCAGCAGCTCGGACTCCTACAATGAGCAGTTCTTC.

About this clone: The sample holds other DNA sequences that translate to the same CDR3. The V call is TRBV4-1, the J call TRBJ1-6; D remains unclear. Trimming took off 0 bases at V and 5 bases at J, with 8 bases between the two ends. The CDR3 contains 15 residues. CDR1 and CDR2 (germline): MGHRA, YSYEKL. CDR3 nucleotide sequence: TGCGCCAGCAGCCAAGATCGGGTAAATAATTCACCCCTCCACTTT. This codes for CASSQDRVNNSPLHF.

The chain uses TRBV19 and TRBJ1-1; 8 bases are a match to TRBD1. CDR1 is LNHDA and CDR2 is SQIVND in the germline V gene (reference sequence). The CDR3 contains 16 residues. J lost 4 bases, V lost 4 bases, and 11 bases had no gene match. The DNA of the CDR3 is TGTGCCAGTAGTAACCTCGTTGGTACAGGGGGCACTGAAGCTTTCTTT. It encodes CASSNLVGTGGTEAFF.